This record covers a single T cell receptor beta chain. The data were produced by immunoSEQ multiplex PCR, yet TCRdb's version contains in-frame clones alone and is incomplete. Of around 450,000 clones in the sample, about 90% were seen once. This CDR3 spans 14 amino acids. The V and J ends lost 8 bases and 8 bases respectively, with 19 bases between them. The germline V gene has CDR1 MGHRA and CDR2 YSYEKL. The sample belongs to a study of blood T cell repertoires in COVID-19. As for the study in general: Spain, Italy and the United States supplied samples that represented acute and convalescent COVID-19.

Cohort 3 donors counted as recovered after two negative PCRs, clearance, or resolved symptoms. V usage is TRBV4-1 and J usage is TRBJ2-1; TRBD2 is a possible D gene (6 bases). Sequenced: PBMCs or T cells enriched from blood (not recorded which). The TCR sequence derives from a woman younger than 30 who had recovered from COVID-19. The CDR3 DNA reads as TGCGCCAGCGGCTCTAGACTAGGAGGGGATGAGCAGTTCTTC. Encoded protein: CASGSRLGGDEQFF.